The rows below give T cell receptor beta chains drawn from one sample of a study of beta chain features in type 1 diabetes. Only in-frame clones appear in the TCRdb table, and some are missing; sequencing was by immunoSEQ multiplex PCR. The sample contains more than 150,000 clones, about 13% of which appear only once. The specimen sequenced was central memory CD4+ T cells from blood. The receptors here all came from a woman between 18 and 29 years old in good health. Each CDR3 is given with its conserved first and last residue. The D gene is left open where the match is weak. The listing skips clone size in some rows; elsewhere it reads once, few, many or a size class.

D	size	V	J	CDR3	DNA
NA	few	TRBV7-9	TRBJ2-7	CASSFVPGTDEQYF	TGTGCCAGCAGCTTTGTCCCGGGAACGGACGAGCAGTACTTC
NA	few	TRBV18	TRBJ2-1	CASSRQTVGSYNEQFF	TGTGCCAGCTCTCGGCAGACTGTGGGCTCCTACAATGAGCAGTTCTTC
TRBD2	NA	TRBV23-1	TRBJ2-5	CASSQEAIAGGLRETQYF	TGCGCCAGCAGCCAAGAAGCGATAGCGGGAGGGCTCCGGGAGACCCAGTACTTC
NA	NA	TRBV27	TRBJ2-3	CASNNGSGDSTDTQYF	TGTGCCAGCAATAACGGTTCGGGAGACAGCACAGATACGCAGTATTTT
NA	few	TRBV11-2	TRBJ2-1	CASSLSGSYNEQFF	TGTGCCAGCAGCCTGAGCGGGTCCTACAATGAGCAGTTCTTC
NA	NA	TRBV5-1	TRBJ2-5	CASSLSGYQETQYF	TGCGCCAGCAGCTTGAGCGGCTACCAAGAGACCCAGTACTTC
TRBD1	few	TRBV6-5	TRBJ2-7	CASSPRTGGAYEQYF	TGTGCCAGCAGCCCACGGACAGGGGGTGCCTACGAGCAGTACTTC
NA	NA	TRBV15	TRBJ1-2	CATSSSGLYGYTF	TGTGCCACCAGCAGCTCAGGGCTCTATGGCTACACCTTC
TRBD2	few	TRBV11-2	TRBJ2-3	CASSLISGGDTQYF	TGTGCCAGCAGCTTAATTTCGGGAGGAGATACGCAGTATTTT
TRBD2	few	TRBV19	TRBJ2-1	CASSMGSGLANNEQFF	TGTGCCAGTAGTATGGGTAGCGGACTAGCGAACAATGAGCAGTTCTTC
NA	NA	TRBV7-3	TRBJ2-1	CASSNSGALYNEQFF	TGTGCCAGCAGCAACTCAGGGGCGTTATACAATGAGCAGTTCTTC
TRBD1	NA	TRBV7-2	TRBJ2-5	CASSFQGARETQYF	TGTGCCAGCAGTTTTCAGGGGGCAAGGGAGACCCAGTACTTC
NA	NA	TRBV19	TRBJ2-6	CASSPLAGFSGANVLTF	TGTGCCAGTAGCCCGTTGGCCGGGTTCTCTGGGGCCAACGTCCTGACTTTC
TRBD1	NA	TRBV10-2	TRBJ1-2	CARWDRENYGYTF	TGCGCCAGGTGGGACAGAGAGAACTATGGCTACACCTTC
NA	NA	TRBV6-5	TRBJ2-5	CASSYDRKGTQYF	TGTGCCAGCAGTTACGACAGAAAGGGGACCCAGTACTTC
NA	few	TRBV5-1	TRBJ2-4	CASGARPDGNIQYF	TGCGCCAGCGGGGCGCGTCCCGACGGAAACATTCAGTACTTC
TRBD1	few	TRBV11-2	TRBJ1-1	CASSSRTGLAEAFF	TGTGCCAGCAGCTCTCGGACAGGGCTAGCTGAAGCTTTCTTT
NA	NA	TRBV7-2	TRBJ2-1	CASSPGQTNEQFF	TGTGCCAGCAGCCCTGGACAGACCAATGAGCAGTTCTTC
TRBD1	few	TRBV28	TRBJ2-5	CASGRIQGAGETQYF	TGTGCCAGCGGAAGAATTCAGGGGGCGGGCGAGACCCAGTACTTC
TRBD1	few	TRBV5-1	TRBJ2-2	CASSSRGGQGARTGELFF	TGCGCCAGCAGCTCCAGGGGAGGACAGGGGGCTCGCACCGGGGAGCTGTTTTTT
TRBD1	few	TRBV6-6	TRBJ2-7	CATSLTGDNEQYF	TGTGCCACCAGCCTGACAGGGGACAACGAGCAGTACTTC
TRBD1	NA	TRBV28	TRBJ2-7	CASSPYRQGNEQYF	TGTGCCAGCAGCCCTTATAGACAGGGGAACGAGCAGTACTTC
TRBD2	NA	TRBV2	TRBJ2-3	CASKETSGRDTQYF	TGTGCCAGCAAAGAGACTAGCGGGAGAGATACGCAGTATTTT
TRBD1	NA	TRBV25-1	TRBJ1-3	CASSVAGTAGNTIYF	TGTGCCAGCAGTGTGGCCGGGACAGCCGGAAACACCATATATTTT
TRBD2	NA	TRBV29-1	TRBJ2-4	CSVTREAGTKNIQYF	TGCAGCGTCACCCGGGAGGCGGGGACCAAAAACATTCAGTACTTC
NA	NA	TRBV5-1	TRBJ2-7	CASSKQGGLYEQYF	TGCGCCAGCAGCAAACAGGGAGGGCTCTACGAGCAGTACTTC
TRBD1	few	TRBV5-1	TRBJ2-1	CASSAGQGGHNEQFF	TGCGCCAGCAGCGCGGGACAGGGTGGCCACAATGAGCAGTTCTTC
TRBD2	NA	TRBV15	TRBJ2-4	CATSRSGGLLAKNIQYF	TGTGCCACCAGCAGATCGGGAGGGCTCCTAGCCAAAAACATTCAGTACTTC
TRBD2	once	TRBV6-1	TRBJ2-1	CASSAAGTSGGSSYNEQFF	TGTGCCAGCAGTGCAGCCGGGACTAGCGGGGGAAGCTCCTACAATGAGCAGTTCTTC
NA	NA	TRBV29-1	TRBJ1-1	CSAQSGFTEAFF	TGCAGCGCCCAATCAGGGTTCACTGAAGCTTTCTTT
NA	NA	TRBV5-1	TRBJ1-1	CASSLTENTEAFF	TGCGCCAGCAGCTTGACAGAGAACACTGAAGCTTTCTTT
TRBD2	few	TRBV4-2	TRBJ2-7	CASSQDRTRANEQYF	TGTGCCAGCAGCCAAGATAGGACTAGAGCCAACGAGCAGTACTTC
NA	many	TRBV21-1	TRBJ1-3	CANTGNTIYF	TGTGCCAACACTGGAAACACCATATATTTT
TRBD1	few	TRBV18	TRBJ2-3	CASSPNWGQANTDTQYF	TGTGCCAGCTCACCAAACTGGGGACAGGCGAACACAGATACGCAGTATTTT
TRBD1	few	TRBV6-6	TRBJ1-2	CASSTLDRGYGYTF	TGTGCCAGCAGTACCCTAGACAGGGGCTATGGCTACACCTTC
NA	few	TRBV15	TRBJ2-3	CATSAQGGGPDTQYF	TGTGCCACCAGCGCCCAGGGGGGAGGTCCAGATACGCAGTATTTT
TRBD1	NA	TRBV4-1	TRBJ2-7	CASSQFVGQGENEQYF	TGCGCCAGCAGCCAATTTGTGGGACAGGGAGAAAACGAGCAGTACTTC
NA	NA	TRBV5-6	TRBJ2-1	CASSLAGGGNEQFF	TGTGCCAGCAGCTTGGCCGGAGGCGGCAATGAGCAGTTCTTC
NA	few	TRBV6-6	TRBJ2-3	CASRTGATDTQYF	TGTGCCAGCAGGACGGGAGCCACAGATACGCAGTATTTT
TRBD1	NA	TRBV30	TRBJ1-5	CAWSPRDRGSLQPQHF	TGTGCCTGGAGCCCACGGGACAGGGGGTCGCTTCAGCCCCAGCATTTT
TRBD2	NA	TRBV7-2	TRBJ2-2	CASSFRAGGRTGELFF	TGTGCCAGCAGCTTTAGAGCGGGAGGGCGCACCGGGGAGCTGTTTTTT
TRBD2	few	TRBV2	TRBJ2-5	CASSGGTSGRRETQYF	TGTGCCAGCAGTGGAGGGACTAGCGGGAGAAGGGAGACCCAGTACTTC
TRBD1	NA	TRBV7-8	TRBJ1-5	CASSLGGGRAGQPQHF	TGTGCCAGCAGCTTAGGAGGGGGCAGGGCCGGACAGCCCCAGCATTTT
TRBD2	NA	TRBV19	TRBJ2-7	CASSIGGRARYEQYF	TGTGCCAGTAGTATTGGCGGGAGGGCCAGGTACGAGCAGTACTTC
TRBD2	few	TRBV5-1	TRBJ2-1	CASRRDSGRAIDEQFF	TGCGCCAGCAGGCGGGATAGCGGGAGGGCAATCGATGAGCAGTTCTTC
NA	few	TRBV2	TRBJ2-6	CASSLTGTGANVLTF	TGTGCCAGCAGCCTGACAGGCACTGGGGCCAACGTCCTGACTTTC
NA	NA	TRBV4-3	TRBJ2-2	CASSQETRPGELFF	TGCGCCAGCAGCCAAGAGACTAGACCCGGGGAGCTGTTTTTT
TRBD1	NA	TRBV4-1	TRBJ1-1	CASSLASGTGATEAFF	TGCGCCAGCAGCCTTGCATCGGGGACAGGGGCCACTGAAGCTTTCTTT